This is a list of T cell receptor beta chains from one sample in a study of blood T cell repertoires in COVID-19. Sequencing used immunoSEQ multiplex PCR; TCRdb keeps in-frame clones, though not all of them. This sample has over 70,000 clones, with about four fifths found just once. The sample consisted of peripheral blood. Source of these receptors: a woman at least 80 years old with active or convalescent COVID-19. CDR3s include the opening cysteine and the closing phenylalanine or tryptophan. Each record gives: clone size, D gene, V gene, J gene, CDR3 DNA, CDR3 protein. D genes are given only for firm matches. Expanded clones are given a class, and other clones once, few, many or no size at all.

size: NA; D: TRBD2; V: TRBV12-5; J: TRBJ2-1; DNA: TGTGCTAGTGGTATCACTAGCGGGGGGTACAATGAGCAGTTCTTC; CDR3: CASGITSGGYNEQFF
size: many; D: NA; V: TRBV19; J: TRBJ1-2; DNA: TGTGCCAGTAGTATAGGCGCAGGGGATCACGGCTACACCTTC; CDR3: CASSIGAGDHGYTF
size: NA; D: TRBD1; V: TRBV30; J: TRBJ1-2; DNA: TGTGCCTGGAGTCCTCCGGGACAGAGTAGGAACACCTTC; CDR3: CAWSPPGQSRNTF
size: NA; D: TRBD1; V: TRBV11-2; J: TRBJ1-6; DNA: TGTGCCAGCAGCTTAGGGGACAGGACGTATAATTCACCCCTCCACTTT; CDR3: CASSLGDRTYNSPLHF
size: NA; D: NA; V: TRBV5-4; J: TRBJ2-2; DNA: TGTGCCAGCAGCTTGGTAGGCGGGGTCGGCACCGGGGAGCTGTTTTTT; CDR3: CASSLVGGVGTGELFF
size: NA; D: TRBD2; V: TRBV30; J: TRBJ2-5; DNA: TGTGCCTGGAGTGTACCCAGCGGGGGTGGGGAGACCCAGTACTTC; CDR3: CAWSVPSGGGETQYF
size: NA; D: TRBD1; V: TRBV5-4; J: TRBJ2-7; DNA: TGTGCCAGCAGCGGGACAGGGAAAGACGAGCAGTACTTC; CDR3: CASSGTGKDEQYF
size: NA; D: NA; V: TRBV7-9; J: TRBJ1-4; DNA: TGTGCCAGCAGCTCTACACAGGATTCAACTAATGAAAAACTGTTTTTT; CDR3: CASSSTQDSTNEKLFF
size: few; D: TRBD1; V: TRBV30; J: TRBJ1-2; DNA: TGTGCCTGGAGTAGGGACAGGGGATTTGATGGCTACACCTTC; CDR3: CAWSRDRGFDGYTF
size: NA; D: TRBD1; V: TRBV9; J: TRBJ2-1; DNA: TGTGCCAGCAGCCTAGACAGGGGGCCCGTAGATGAGCAGTTCTTC; CDR3: CASSLDRGPVDEQFF
size: NA; D: TRBD2; V: TRBV3-1/TRBV3-2; J: TRBJ2-2; DNA: TGTGCCAGCAGCCAAGATCTAGCGGGGGGGCTTTCCACCGGGGAGCTGTTTTTT; CDR3: CASSQDLAGGLSTGELFF
size: NA; D: TRBD2; V: TRBV10-3; J: TRBJ2-3; DNA: TGTGCCATCAGTGAGCCGGGGACTAGCGGGGGGCCCGCGCAGTATTTT; CDR3: CAISEPGTSGGPAQYF
size: NA; D: NA; V: TRBV28; J: TRBJ1-3; DNA: TGTGCCAGCAAACAAGGTGGGCCTGGAAACACCATATATTTT; CDR3: CASKQGGPGNTIYF
size: NA; D: TRBD1; V: TRBV29-1; J: TRBJ1-1; DNA: TGCAGCGTAGAGAATGACAGGGCGTACACTGAAGCTTTCTTT; CDR3: CSVENDRAYTEAFF
size: NA; D: TRBD2; V: TRBV3-1/TRBV3-2; J: TRBJ2-3; DNA: TGTGCCAGCAGCATCGGGGGGGCGTCAGATACGCAGTATTTT; CDR3: CASSIGGASDTQYF
size: NA; D: TRBD2; V: TRBV5-4; J: TRBJ2-5; DNA: TGTGCCAGCAGCTTGCGGGCTAGCGGGGGGCAAGAGACCCAGTACTTC; CDR3: CASSLRASGGQETQYF
size: NA; D: TRBD1; V: TRBV18; J: TRBJ1-4; DNA: TGTGCCAGCTCAGCACAGGGGTCAACTAATGAAAAACTGTTTTTT; CDR3: CASSAQGSTNEKLFF
size: NA; D: TRBD2; V: TRBV4-1; J: TRBJ2-1; DNA: TGCGCCAGCAGCGAAGAGGGTCCGGGGGGGCCAGACAATGAGCAGTTCTTC; CDR3: CASSEEGPGGPDNEQFF
size: NA; D: TRBD1; V: TRBV5-1; J: TRBJ2-6; DNA: TGCGCCAGCAGCTCCAGGACAGGGGACCCTGGGGCCAACGTCCTGACTTTC; CDR3: CASSSRTGDPGANVLTF
size: NA; D: NA; V: TRBV6-5; J: TRBJ1-6; DNA: TGTGCCAGCAGTTCAACAGGGTTTCCCCTCCACTTT; CDR3: CASSSTGFPLHF
size: NA; D: TRBD1; V: TRBV9; J: TRBJ1-1; DNA: TGTGCCAGCAGCCCTCGGACAGGTGGAAACGTTGAAGCTTTCTTT; CDR3: CASSPRTGGNVEAFF
size: NA; D: NA; V: TRBV7-2; J: TRBJ1-6; DNA: TGTGCCAGCAGCTTAGGGCCAACAAATTCACCCCTCCACTTT; CDR3: CASSLGPTNSPLHF
size: NA; D: NA; V: TRBV9; J: TRBJ1-1; DNA: TGTGCCAGCAGCGTAAAGGGGGACGGGAACACTGAAGCTTTCTTT; CDR3: CASSVKGDGNTEAFF
size: NA; D: TRBD1; V: TRBV5-1; J: TRBJ1-1; DNA: TGCGCCAGCAGCACCGGACAGGGAGGGTGGACTGAAGCTTTCTTT; CDR3: CASSTGQGGWTEAFF
size: few; D: TRBD1; V: TRBV4-1; J: TRBJ1-3; DNA: TGCGCCAGCAGCCAACTCGGGACAGGGTTAGGAAACACCATATATTTT; CDR3: CASSQLGTGLGNTIYF
size: few; D: NA; V: TRBV18; J: TRBJ1-4; DNA: TGTGCCAGCTCACCGGGGGAGGCCAATGAAAAACTGTTTTTT; CDR3: CASSPGEANEKLFF
size: few; D: NA; V: TRBV28; J: TRBJ1-3; DNA: TGTGCCAGCACCCGGGGGGGAATCCCCTCTGGAAACACCATATATTTT; CDR3: CASTRGGIPSGNTIYF
size: NA; D: TRBD1; V: TRBV11-2; J: TRBJ1-2; DNA: TGTGCCAGCAGCTTAGGCAACAGGGGTTGGGACTATGGCTACACCTTC; CDR3: CASSLGNRGWDYGYTF
size: NA; D: NA; V: TRBV7-9; J: TRBJ1-5; DNA: TGTGCCAGCAGCTTAGTAGGGGTGGGCAATCAGCCCCAGCATTTT; CDR3: CASSLVGVGNQPQHF
size: NA; D: NA; V: TRBV11-2; J: TRBJ2-7; DNA: TGTGCCAGCAGCCTTAGCGTGGGCCCCTACGAGCAGTACTTC; CDR3: CASSLSVGPYEQYF
size: NA; D: NA; V: TRBV6-5; J: TRBJ1-3; DNA: TGTGCCAGCACCCCAAGCAGGAACACCATATATTTT; CDR3: CASTPSRNTIYF
size: NA; D: NA; V: TRBV5-4; J: TRBJ2-7; DNA: NA; CDR3: CASSLAGVAGGTGYF
size: NA; D: NA; V: TRBV7-2; J: TRBJ2-7; DNA: TGTGCCAGCAGCTTAGGAGACAACCCCTACGAGCAGTACTTC; CDR3: CASSLGDNPYEQYF
size: NA; D: TRBD2; V: TRBV7-8; J: TRBJ2-5; DNA: TGTGCCAGCAGCTTAAGGCGGGGGGGACAAGAGACCCAGTACTTC; CDR3: CASSLRRGGQETQYF
size: NA; D: NA; V: TRBV11-2; J: TRBJ2-7; DNA: TGTGCCAGCAGCCCGCGGAGGTACGAGCAGTACTTC; CDR3: CASSPRRYEQYF
size: NA; D: NA; V: TRBV24-1; J: TRBJ2-1; DNA: TGTGCCACCAAAGGGAGGGGGGGCTACAATGAGCAGTTCTTC; CDR3: CATKGRGGYNEQFF
size: large; D: TRBD2; V: TRBV6-2/TRBV6-3; J: TRBJ2-2; DNA: TGTGCCAGCAGCTCTAGCGGGGAAGTCGGGGAGCTGTTTTTT; CDR3: CASSSSGEVGELFF
size: few; D: NA; V: TRBV7-2; J: TRBJ2-3; DNA: TGTGCCAGCAGCTTAACTCTAGGGGCGGGGTTTGTGGATACGCAGTATTTT; CDR3: CASSLTLGAGFVDTQYF
size: NA; D: NA; V: TRBV7-9; J: TRBJ2-5; DNA: TGTGCCAGCAGCCAACTAACAGGGCAGGGAGAGACCCAGTACTTC; CDR3: CASSQLTGQGETQYF
size: NA; D: NA; V: TRBV6-1; J: TRBJ1-3; DNA: TGTGCCAGCAGTGATACCCAGAGGGGACTCGGAAACACCATATATTTT; CDR3: CASSDTQRGLGNTIYF
size: NA; D: NA; V: TRBV7-4; J: TRBJ1-1; DNA: TGTGCCAGCAGCCCACGTGGGAGGTCTACACCCACCCCGCTAGCTTTCTTT; CDR3: CASSPRGRSTPTPLAFF
size: NA; D: NA; V: TRBV7-6; J: TRBJ1-1; DNA: TGTGCCAGCAGCTTTACCGACAGCAGGGAAGAAGCTTTCTTT; CDR3: CASSFTDSREEAFF
size: NA; D: TRBD2; V: TRBV7-2; J: TRBJ2-3; DNA: TGTGCCAGCAGCCGGTATCTAGCTCTAGCGGGGGGCATTAGCGGCCTCGGTTTT; CDR3: CASSRYLALAGGISGLGF
size: NA; D: TRBD2; V: TRBV29-1; J: TRBJ2-5; DNA: TGCAGCGCCCGGGACCCCGGGACTAGCGGTACAGGGACCCAGTACTTC; CDR3: CSARDPGTSGTGTQYF
size: few; D: NA; V: TRBV7-8; J: TRBJ1-1; DNA: TGTGCCAGCAGCGCCTCGACAGGATCAGGGGTAGCTTTCTTT; CDR3: CASSASTGSGVAFF
size: NA; D: NA; V: TRBV7-2; J: TRBJ1-6; DNA: TGTGCCAGCAGCTTAGAGGGGGTGAAGTATAATTCACCCCTCCACTTT; CDR3: CASSLEGVKYNSPLHF
size: NA; D: NA; V: TRBV28; J: TRBJ1-3; DNA: TGTGCCAGCAGTAACCAAGGGGAGGGGAGCTCCTCTGGAAACACCATATATTTT; CDR3: CASSNQGEGSSSGNTIYF
size: NA; D: TRBD1; V: TRBV6-6; J: TRBJ2-4; DNA: TGTGCCAGCAGGACAGGGGCGAACATTCAGTACTTC; CDR3: CASRTGANIQYF
size: NA; D: TRBD2; V: TRBV2; J: TRBJ2-2; DNA: TGTGCCAGCAGTGAAAGGGCCGCTAGCGGGGGGGCCGGAGGGGAGCTGTTTTTT; CDR3: CASSERAASGGAGGELFF
size: once; D: NA; V: TRBV7-2; J: TRBJ2-5; DNA: TGTGCCAGCAGTATTACGGGGGGCGGAGGGGAGACCCAGTACTTC; CDR3: CASSITGGGGETQYF
size: few; D: NA; V: TRBV7-2; J: TRBJ2-7; DNA: TGTGCCAGCAGCTCCCCGGGAGTTGGCGAGCAGTACTTC; CDR3: CASSSPGVGEQYF